These T cell receptor beta chains were read from a single sample in a study of T-cell reconstitution after alpha-beta-depleted transplantation in children. One entry per CDR3 protein results from TCRdb running MiXCR on the PCR reads. The repertoire consists of fewer than 700,000 distinct CDR3 sequences, with over 10% occurring once and the leading ten covering 2% to 2.5%. Sequencing used PBMCs, mostly from graft donor cells, obtained 360 days after TCRalphabeta/CD19-depleted stem cell transplant. The receptor set was obtained from a male patient younger than 18 who had a stem cell transplant for acute myeloid leukemia, so the T cells may come from the graft donor. CDR3s include the opening cysteine and the closing phenylalanine or tryptophan. A D gene is named only where the DNA matches it firmly. Only part of the rows carry a size: once, few, many, or a class if the clone is expanded.

J gene: TRBJ2-5; clone size: NA; V gene: TRBV28; D gene: NA; CDR3 DNA: TGTGCCAGCAGTTTATGGGCGGGGAAACAAGAGACCCAGTACTTC; CDR3 protein: CASSLWAGKQETQYF
J gene: TRBJ2-7; clone size: NA; V gene: TRBV27; D gene: TRBD2; CDR3 DNA: TGTGCCAGCAGCCTCACTAGCGGATTTTACGAGCAGTACTTC; CDR3 protein: CASSLTSGFYEQYF
J gene: TRBJ2-1; clone size: NA; V gene: TRBV20-1; D gene: TRBD2; CDR3 DNA: TGCAGTGCTAGTGACGGGACTAGCGGGAGTAATGAGCAGTTCTTC; CDR3 protein: CSASDGTSGSNEQFF
J gene: TRBJ2-1; clone size: many; V gene: TRBV4-2; D gene: NA; CDR3 DNA: TGTGCCAGCAGCCAATGGAGTCCCCTATACAATGAGCAGTTCTTC; CDR3 protein: CASSQWSPLYNEQFF
J gene: TRBJ2-3; clone size: many; V gene: TRBV27; D gene: NA; CDR3 DNA: TGTGCCAGCAGTTTTTCACCGGGACTTGGCACAGATACGCAGTATTTT; CDR3 protein: CASSFSPGLGTDTQYF
J gene: TRBJ2-1; clone size: few; V gene: TRBV30; D gene: NA; CDR3 DNA: TGTGCCTGGAGTCTACCGGGATTTTCCTACAATGAGCAGTTCTTC; CDR3 protein: CAWSLPGFSYNEQFF
J gene: TRBJ2-7; clone size: NA; V gene: TRBV4-3; D gene: TRBD1; CDR3 DNA: TGCGCCAGCAGCCAAGGCCGGGGACAGATCTACGAGCAGTACTTC; CDR3 protein: CASSQGRGQIYEQYF
J gene: TRBJ2-7; clone size: NA; V gene: TRBV29-1; D gene: NA; CDR3 DNA: TGCAGCGTTAGCTTAGGGGAGCAGTACTTC; CDR3 protein: CSVSLGEQYF
J gene: TRBJ2-5; clone size: few; V gene: TRBV24-1; D gene: NA; CDR3 DNA: TGTGCCACCAGTGGAGGCGGGACCCAGTACTTC; CDR3 protein: CATSGGGTQYF
J gene: TRBJ2-7; clone size: NA; V gene: TRBV5-1; D gene: NA; CDR3 DNA: TGCGCCAGCCGAACAGGAGGTGATTACGAGCAGTACTTC; CDR3 protein: CASRTGGDYEQYF
J gene: TRBJ1-3; clone size: few; V gene: TRBV5-1; D gene: NA; CDR3 DNA: TGCGCCAGCAGCTCCCGGGGAGAGGGACCCCGGAGTTCTGGAAACACCATATATTTT; CDR3 protein: CASSSRGEGPRSSGNTIYF